The 30 T cell receptor beta chains given below trace back to one sample, sequenced in a study of blood T cells in healthy people across ages. Next came a second PCR, run for about 6 to 11 cycles, which used a sample-barcoded 5' primer along with a J-beta primer mix. Each CDR3 protein is one row after TCRdb ran MiXCR on the 5' RACE reads. The table shows about 1 million distinct CDR3 sequences, with about 25% occurring only once. This same sample was also part of a study on T cells of mothers and their children.

Input material: blood. These receptors were taken from a girl aged 2-9 years in good health.

The chain uses TRBV5-1 and TRBJ2-6, with D perhaps TRBD1 (6 bases). The CDR3 has 15 amino acids. Looked up from germline, CDR1 is SGHRS and CDR2 is YFSETQ. V lost 0 bases to trimming and J lost 4 bases, with 8 bases between them. The CDR3 DNA follows: TGCGCCAGCAGCTTGGGACAGGTGGGGGCCAACGTCCTGACTTTC. Translating it yields CASSLGQVGANVLTF.

In its sample, this clonotype was seen a few times. The chain links TRBV20-1 to TRBJ2-5; D call uncertain. The CDR3 is made up of 15 amino acids. CDR1 and CDR2 from the germline V gene are DFQATT and SNEGSKA (reference sequence). Trimming shortened V by 4 bases and J by 1 base, and 16 bases separated the two germline ends. The chain's CDR3 is CSATRLGRIQETQYF. The CDR3 DNA sequence: TGCAGTGCTACTAGACTCGGACGGATCCAAGAGACCCAGTACTTC.

This chain connects TRBV6-6 to TRBJ1-5, with D unclear. The germline gives CDR1 MNHNY, CDR2 SVGAGI (reference sequence). The CDR3 is 15 residues long. Trimming left V 5 bases short and J 0 bases short, with 11 bases between. In DNA, the CDR3 is TGTGCCAGCAGTCCCTCTCCCAATAGCAATCAGCCCCAGCATTTT. Residues: CASSPSPNSNQPQHF.

There are a few counts of this clonotype. The rearrangement links TRBV4-1 to TRBJ2-3; weak D call: TRBD1 (6 bases). Germline V CDR1 and CDR2: MGHRA, YSYEKL. The CDR3 sequence is 17 residues long. Trimming took 0 bases from V and 6 from J, leaving 19 bases between them. CDR3 region: CASSQDLRQGNLDTQYF. Here the CDR3 DNA reads TGCGCCAGCAGCCAAGATCTTAGGCAGGGGAATTTGGATACGCAGTATTTT.

The genes are TRBV4-1 and TRBJ2-4, with 7 bases matching TRBD1. The CDR3 length is 15 residues. V gave up 0 bases and J gave up 8 bases; unmatched junction bases: 7. Germline V lookup: CDR1 MGHRA, CDR2 YSYEKL. The CDR3 nucleotides are TGCGCCAGCAGCCAAGAACCGCAGGGGGTTGACATTCAGTACTTC. Translation: CASSQEPQGVDIQYF.

The chain carries TRBV7-6 and TRBJ2-5; 11 bases are a match to TRBD2. Trimming took 1 base from V and 5 from J; bases not matched to a gene: 9. Germline lookup yields CDR1 SGHVS and CDR2 FNYEAQ. The CDR3 is 17 residues long. The CDR3 DNA follows: TGTGCCAGCAGCTTAGTCACTAGCGGGAGTGGATCGGAGACCCAGTACTTC. It specifies CASSLVTSGSGSETQYF.

The chain combines TRBV7-9 with TRBJ2-1; D not resolved. CDR1 and CDR2 from the germline V gene are SEHNR and FQNEAQ (reference sequence). The CDR3 has 13 amino acids. V was cut by 6 bases and J by 4 bases, with 10 bases left in between. The CDR3 DNA reads TGTGCCAGCAGAGGTTATAGTTACAATGAGCAGTTCTTC. This gives the protein CASRGYSYNEQFF.

The genes are TRBV20-1 and TRBJ1-3; a possible D gene is TRBD1 (6 bases). This CDR3 comprises 15 residues. Germline V gene lookup returns CDR1 DFQATT and CDR2 SNEGSKA (reference sequence). V was clipped by 2 bases and J by 2 bases, with 13 bases between them. The CDR3 is CSARSGANTGNTIYF. DNA of the CDR3: TGCAGTGCTAGATCGGGGGCAAATACTGGAAACACCATATATTTT.

The chain carries TRBV29-1 and TRBJ2-4, with a weak D call TRBD2 (6 bases). Trimming took off 5 bases at V and 4 bases at J, with 12 bases between the two ends. The CDR3 is 13 residues long. Germline lookup yields CDR1 SQVTM and CDR2 ANQGSEA. The CDR3 is CSVMHGTKNIQYF. DNA of the CDR3: TGCAGCGTTATGCACGGGACTAAAAACATTCAGTACTTC.

V gene TRBV5-8 combines with J gene TRBJ2-5, with D perhaps TRBD1 (6 bases). Deletions cut 4 bases from V and 1 base from J, with 11 bases between. The CDR3 runs to 14 residues. The germline CDR1 and CDR2 sequences are SGHTS and YDEGEE. The CDR3 sequence is CASSRTGFQETQYF. CDR3 DNA sequence: TGTGCCAGCAGCCGTACAGGGTTCCAAGAGACCCAGTACTTC.

The V and J genes are TRBV6-5 and TRBJ1-6; no clear D. The CDR3 contains 14 residues. Between the trimmed V and J ends, which lost 5 bases and 9 bases, there was a span of 14 bases. CDR1 is MNHEY, CDR2 SVGAGI, per germline. As DNA, the CDR3 is TGTGCCAGCAGTCGGACGGCCGGCAGTTCACCCCTCCACTTT. Translation: CASSRTAGSSPLHF.

This clonotype has a handful of counts. The chain joins TRBV12-3 or TRBV12-4 to TRBJ2-5; the D gene is possibly TRBD2 (6 bases). The J call could be wrong; TRBJ2-1 is a better fit for the DNA end. The CDR3 covers 12 residues. For the CDR3, the DNA is TGTGCCAGCACCGTAGCGGTCAATGAGCAGTTCTTC. Its protein is CASTVAVNEQFF.

The chain employs TRBV20-1 and TRBJ2-1; D remains ambiguous. The CDR3 extends over 14 amino acids. V lost 0 bases to trimming and J lost 6 bases, with 12 bases between them. Germline V gives CDR1 DFQATT, CDR2 SNEGSKA (reference sequence). The CDR3 region has the DNA TGCAGTGCTAGAGATACCGCAGTGGGCAATGAGCAGTTCTTC. It specifies CSARDTAVGNEQFF.

This chain uses TRBV11-1 with TRBJ2-3; 9 bases map to TRBD2. From germline, CDR1 is SGHAT and CDR2 FQDESV (reference sequence). CDR3 length equals 16 residues. J gave up 5 bases and V 5 bases, and 11 bases lay outside the gene matches. CDR3 in DNA: TGTGCCAGCAGCCCGACTAGCGGAGAAAAATTAGATACGCAGTATTTT. This codes for CASSPTSGEKLDTQYF.

The chain is built from TRBV9 and TRBJ1-2; no firm D call. This CDR3 spans 15 amino acids. The germline gives CDR1 SGDLS, CDR2 YYNGEE. Trimming cost V 0 bases and J 2 bases, with 11 bases left between them. The CDR3 DNA sequence: TGTGCCAGCAGCGTAGAGGCAGGTATCAACTATGGCTACACCTTC. It encodes CASSVEAGINYGYTF.

This clonotype turned up a few times. The chain employs TRBV4-3 and TRBJ1-1; D is unclear. There are 18 residues in the CDR3. The V gene lost 0 bases and the J gene lost 0 bases, with 17 bases spanning the gap. Germline V CDR1 and CDR2: LGHNA, YSLEER. The CDR3 nucleotides read TGCGCCAGCAGCCAAGATCTAGCGACGGCGCAGATGAACACTGAAGCTTTCTTT. Residues: CASSQDLATAQMNTEAFF.

This clonotype was seen once. V usage is TRBV29-1 and J usage is TRBJ2-7, with a weak D call TRBD1 (6 bases). Germline V gene sequence: CDR1 SQVTM, CDR2 ANQGSEA. The CDR3 runs 15 residues. The V end was cut by 3 bases, the J end by 2 bases, with 17 bases between. The CDR3 DNA sequence: TGCAGCGTTGAGTCTGGGCAGGGGATTGCCTACGAGCAGTACTTC. It yields the protein CSVESGQGIAYEQYF.

The CDR3 nucleotides read TGTGCCAGCAGCTTAATTGGGGAACCCGGGGAGCTGTTTTTT. Residues: CASSLIGEPGELFF. V gene TRBV7-3 combines with J gene TRBJ2-2; D unclear. This CDR3 has 14 residues. Trimming took 1 base from V and 6 from J, leaving 9 bases between them. From germline, CDR1 is SGHTA and CDR2 FQGTGA. The full variable domain, rest sourced from reference TRBV7-3 and TRBJ2-2, is GAGVSQTPSNKVTEKGKYVELRCDPISGHTALYWYRQSLGQGPEFLIYFQGTGAADDSGLPNDRFFAVRPEGSVSTLKIQRTERGDSAVYLCASSLIGEPGELFFGEGSRLTVL.

The chain combines TRBV20-1 with TRBJ2-2; no clear D. The germline gives CDR1 DFQATT, CDR2 SNEGSKA (reference sequence). There are 12 residues in the CDR3. Between the trimmed V and J ends, which lost 4 bases and 3 bases, there was a span of 6 bases. CDR3 loop: CSAIYYTGELFF. CDR3 DNA sequence: TGCAGTGCTATTTATTACACCGGGGAGCTGTTTTTT.

The CDR3: CASGFPQGGALQETQYF. DNA for the CDR3: TGTGCTAGTGGTTTCCCCCAGGGGGGTGCTCTCCAAGAGACCCAGTACTTC. The V and J genes are TRBV12-5 and TRBJ2-5, with D tentatively TRBD1 (7 bases). The CDR3 has 17 residues. CDR1 and CDR2 from the germline V gene are LGHNT and FRNRAP. The V and J ends lost 3 bases and 1 base respectively, with 18 bases between them. The full variable domain, rest sourced from reference TRBV12-5 and TRBJ2-5, is DARVTQTPRHKVTEMGQEVTMRCQPILGHNTVFWYRQTMMQGLELLAYFRNRAPLDDSGMPKDRFSAEMPDATLATLKIQPSEPRDSAVYFCASGFPQGGALQETQYFGPGTRLLVL.

This clonotype was recorded a few times. The chain is built from TRBV29-1 and TRBJ2-5; 8 bases fit TRBD1. Trimming at V came to 6 bases and at J to 11 bases, leaving 11 bases not matched to a gene. The CDR3 covers 12 residues. Per germline, CDR1 SQVTM and CDR2 ANQGSEA. In nucleotides, the CDR3 is TGCAGCGTGACAGGGGTCTCGGGGGAGCAGTACTTC. Its protein product is CSVTGVSGEQYF.

This clonotype turned up a few times. This chain connects TRBV24-1 to TRBJ2-2, with 9 bases aligning to TRBD1. The CDR3 loop spans 16 amino acids. With V trimmed by 4 bases and J by 5 bases, 7 bases remained unmatched. CDR1 is KGHDR, CDR2 SFDVKD, per germline. The CDR3 nucleotides read TGTGCCACCAGTGAAACCGGGACAGGGAAGACCGGGGAGCTGTTTTTT. Translated, it gives CATSETGTGKTGELFF.

This clonotype came up a few times. The V call is TRBV20-1, the J call TRBJ2-7; tentative D call: TRBD2 (5 bases). CDR1 DFQATT and CDR2 SNEGSKA come from the germline V gene (reference sequence). CDR3 length equals 17 residues. V was cut by 0 bases and J by 6 bases, with 24 bases left in between. CDR3 sequence (DNA): TGCAGTGCTAGAGATCTTTTCTCGGGGTCGCGGTTTACCGAGCAGTACTTC. Translating gives CSARDLFSGSRFTEQYF.

In this sample, this clonotype turned up a few times. The chain recombines TRBV24-1 with TRBJ2-5; D might be TRBD1 (6 bases). The CDR3 loop spans 15 amino acids. V was shortened by 7 bases and J by 2 bases, with 16 bases between the two germline ends. Germline V CDR1 and CDR2: KGHDR, SFDVKD. The DNA for the CDR3 is TGTGCCACCAGCCCAGATCGGGACATTCAAGAGACCCAGTACTTC. As protein: CATSPDRDIQETQYF.

Points on this clonotype: One end of the junction fails to match germline, which may point to a read error. V usage is TRBV6-1 and J usage is TRBJ1-4; D ambiguous. This CDR3 has 13 residues. The germline CDR1 and CDR2 sequences are MNHNS and SASEGT. The CDR3 spells CASSEGGLWQSVF. The CDR3 DNA is TGTGCCAGCAGTGAAGGTGGTTTGTGGCAGTCGGTTTTT.

The DNA of the CDR3 is TGCAGTGCCTCACGGGACAACTACGAGCAGTACTTC. This gives the protein CSASRDNYEQYF. This rearrangement joins TRBV20-1 to TRBJ2-5; a weak D match, TRBD1 (6 bases). The end of the DNA fits TRBJ2-7 better, so the J call may be wrong. The germline V gene has CDR1 DFQATT and CDR2 SNEGSKA (reference sequence). The CDR3 has 12 residues.

This clonotype was counted once. The CDR3 nucleotides read TGTGCCAGCAGCTCAATCGGGGAGACCACACTTATCCTAGCCAAAAACATTCAGTACTTC. Protein product: CASSSIGETTLILAKNIQYF. V is TRBV5-6 and J is TRBJ2-4; a possible D gene is TRBD2 (5 bases). The CDR3 is 20 residues long. Germline CDR1 SGHDT, CDR2 YYEEEE. The V end was cut by 3 bases, the J end by 0 bases, with 25 bases between.

This clonotype has just a few counts. V usage is TRBV7-3 and J usage is TRBJ1-2; D is unresolved. Per the germline V gene, CDR1 is SGHTA and CDR2 is FQGTGA. CDR3 size: 15 residues. With 1 base removed from V and 8 bases from J, the gap between germline ends came to 17 bases. CDR3 nucleotide sequence: TGTGCCAGCAGCTTAATACCCAGGACGGTGGAAGGCTACACCTTC. It translates to CASSLIPRTVEGYTF.

At least ten counts were recorded for this clonotype. The chain links TRBV9 to TRBJ2-5; D is unresolved. Germline V gene sequence: CDR1 SGDLS, CDR2 YYNGEE. Trimming left V 3 bases short and J 5 bases short, with 8 bases between. This CDR3 is built from 12 residues. CDR3 sequence: CASSALDETQYF. The CDR3 coding sequence is TGTGCCAGCAGCGCCCTAGACGAGACCCAGTACTTC.

In this sample, this clonotype turned up a few times. The V and J genes are TRBV9 and TRBJ1-1; the D gene is possibly TRBD1 (5 bases). Germline V gives CDR1 SGDLS, CDR2 YYNGEE. This CDR3 is built from 17 residues. Trimming stripped 3 bases from V and 7 bases from J, with 25 bases between. CDR3 nucleotide sequence: TGTGCCAGCAGCGCCCCATTATCTAAGTGGGGGAAAGTTGAAGCTTTCTTT. It yields the protein CASSAPLSKWGKVEAFF.